The 29 T cell receptor beta chains in this list originate from one sample, sequenced in a study of T cell responses to AZD1222 COVID-19 vaccine (dated by TCRdb to 2020 to 2022). Library construction relied on the immunoSEQ multiplex PCR assay. This immuneACCESS table, as held by TCRdb, lists in-frame sequences with V and J called but not all clones. Of the missing ones, under half trace to an unresolved V gene in checked studies; the others have no known cause. This sample holds 150,000 to 200,000 clones; approximately 94% were observed only once. Around 3.6% of the sample is held by the ten biggest clonotypes. Taken with the paper, the label for time point translates to: about 28 days (+/-7) after the second vaccine dose. The intended sense of this specimen's treatment or condition label: meningococcal conjugate vaccine given as trial control. The sequenced sample was peripheral blood, obtained 28 days after the second dose of the MenACWY control vaccine. The receptors shown here come from an adult who received the MenACWY meningococcal vaccine as a control.

V gene TRBV10-1 combines with J gene TRBJ1-6; D is unresolved. CDR3 length: 14 residues. Germline CDR1 and CDR2: WNHNN and SYGVQD (reference sequence). The V end was cut by 4 bases, the J end by 6 bases, with 10 bases between. The CDR3 loop reads CASSVGRTNSPLHF. CDR3 bases: TGCGCCAGCAGTGTTGGCAGAACTAATTCACCCCTCCACTTT.

The rearrangement uses TRBV28 and TRBJ1-1; D is ambiguous. Germline V gene sequence: CDR1 MDHEN, CDR2 SYDVKM. This CDR3 region has 13 residues. Trimming removed 3 bases at V and 4 bases at J, with 9 bases between. CDR3 sequence: CASSLRLGTEAFF. CDR3 coding DNA: TGTGCCAGCAGTTTGCGACTGGGCACTGAAGCTTTCTTT.

The V call is TRBV4-2, the J call TRBJ2-2; the D gene is possibly TRBD2 (5 bases). The CDR3 runs 15 residues. Between the trimmed V and J ends, which lost 1 base and 2 bases, there was a span of 8 bases. Germline V gene sequence: CDR1 LGHNA, CDR2 YNFKEQ. CDR3 protein: CASSQGTPNTGELFF. CDR3 sequence (DNA): TGTGCCAGCAGCCAAGGGACTCCTAACACCGGGGAGCTGTTTTTT.

This sequence joins TRBV7-3 and TRBJ2-2, with D possibly matching TRBD1 (6 bases). CDR3 size: 16 residues. V was clipped by 2 bases and J by 1 base, with 11 bases between them. Germline V lookup: CDR1 SGHTA, CDR2 FQGTGA. CDR3 DNA: TGTGCCAGCAGCTTACATGACAGGAGGAACACCGGGGAGCTGTTTTTT. This translates into CASSLHDRRNTGELFF.

This chain uses TRBV19 with TRBJ2-3; D is undetermined. In germline, CDR1 is LNHDA, CDR2 SQIVND (reference sequence). V lost 2 bases and J lost 4, with 7 bases in between. This CDR3 is 13 amino acids long. CDR3 sequence reads: CASSISRPDTQYF. CDR3 in DNA: TGTGCCAGTAGTATAAGCCGGCCAGATACGCAGTATTTT.

The sample holds a few counts of this clone. This rearrangement joins TRBV9 to TRBJ1-5, with D possibly TRBD1 on 5 matching bases. V was pared by 4 bases and J by 4 bases, with 21 bases between. The CDR3 extends over 17 amino acids. The germline V gene has CDR1 SGDLS and CDR2 YYNGEE. The DNA for the CDR3 is TGTGCCAGCAGCCCTCCAGGGAGGGAGCAATGTAATCAGCCCCAGCATTTT. It is translated as CASSPPGREQCNQPQHF.

The chain employs TRBV5-1 and TRBJ1-2; the match to TRBD1 covers 7 bases. J gave up 4 bases and V 0 bases, and 0 bases lay outside the gene matches. The CDR3 length is 13 residues. Germline CDR1 and CDR2: SGHRS and YFSETQ. CDR3 residues: CASSLGDSYGYTF. CDR3 bases: TGCGCCAGCAGCTTGGGGGACAGCTATGGCTACACCTTC.

The chain joins TRBV7-2 to TRBJ1-2; no definite D call. CDR3 length equals 14 residues. Trimming cost V 5 bases and J 4 bases, with 14 bases left between them. Germline-derived CDR1 and CDR2 are SGHTA and FQGNSA. CDR3 sequence reads: CASSMWAALYGYTF. Here the CDR3 DNA reads TGTGCCAGCAGCATGTGGGCCGCTCTCTATGGCTACACCTTC.

The CDR3 nucleotides are TGTGCCTGCACCCTGAACACTGAAGCTTTCTTT. This gives the protein CACTLNTEAFF. This rearrangement joins TRBV30 to TRBJ1-1; no definite D call. The V end was cut by 6 bases, the J end by 0 bases, with 5 bases between. The CDR3 length is 11 residues. Germline V lookup: CDR1 GTSNPN, CDR2 SVGIG (reference sequence).

V is TRBV6-2 or TRBV6-3 and J is TRBJ2-2; unclear D gene. The CDR3 sequence is 12 residues long. Looked up from germline, CDR1 is MNHEY and CDR2 is SVGEGT. V lost 0 bases and J lost 7, with 3 bases in between. The CDR3: CASSYSVGELFF. Here the CDR3 DNA reads TGTGCCAGCAGTTACTCGGTCGGGGAGCTGTTTTTT.

This chain uses TRBV12-2 with TRBJ2-1; TRBD2, as called in the table, went unchecked against the DNA. TRBV12-2 is a known pseudogene. This CDR3 is 16 amino acids long. CDR3: CASRCPTSTAHNEQFF. The CDR3 DNA follows: TGTGCAAGTCGCTGCCCAACTAGTACGGCACACAATGAGCAGTTCTTC.

The chain carries TRBV5-8 and TRBJ1-2; D uncertain. Trimming removed 1 base from V and 4 bases from J, with 20 bases in between. CDR1 and CDR2 from the germline V gene are SGHTS and YDEGEE. CDR3 length: 17 residues. The CDR3, as DNA: TGTGCCAGCAGCTTGTACCAGCTACTTTTTATCGGCTATGGCTACACCTTC. It is translated as CASSLYQLLFIGYGYTF.

The sample holds one count of this clone. This chain connects TRBV5-5 to TRBJ2-6; 10 positions match TRBD1. The V and J ends lost 1 base and 4 bases, in that order; junction bases with no gene match: 8. Germline CDR1 SGHKS, CDR2 YYEKEE (reference sequence). The CDR3 extends over 18 amino acids. Here the CDR3 reads CASSLIVTGGSGANVLTF. Here the CDR3 DNA reads TGTGCCAGCAGCTTGATTGTGACAGGGGGCTCCGGGGCCAACGTCCTGACTTTC.

This rearrangement joins TRBV12-3 or TRBV12-4 to TRBJ1-2; D not certain. V was trimmed by 3 bases and J by 0 bases, leaving 5 bases between them. The CDR3 has 13 residues. The CDR3 spells CASSFRANYGYTF. The CDR3 DNA sequence: TGTGCCAGCAGTTTTAGAGCTAACTATGGCTACACCTTC.

The genes are TRBV29-1 and TRBJ1-6, with 8 bases that match TRBD1. The V gene end was trimmed by 4 bases and the J gene end by 8 bases; junction bases not matched to a gene: 4. The CDR3 sequence is 13 residues long. Germline CDR1 SQVTM, CDR2 ANQGSEA. The CDR3 nucleotides read TGCAGCGTTGCAGGGGGCGGTGATTCACCCCTCCACTTT. Protein: CSVAGGGDSPLHF.

J is TRBJ1-1 and V is TRBV6-6; the D is unclear. The CDR3 runs 11 residues. The V end was cut by 7 bases, the J end by 0 bases, with 3 bases between. The V gene's germline CDR1 is MNHNY and CDR2 SVGAGI (reference sequence). The CDR3 region has the DNA TGTGCCAGCAAGGTGAACACTGAAGCTTTCTTT. This sequence encodes CASKVNTEAFF.

The chain recombines TRBV6-4 with TRBJ2-1, with TRBD2 matching over 11 bases. CDR3 length: 15 residues. Germline assignment: CDR1 MRHNA and CDR2 SNTAGT. Trimming cost V 5 bases and J 4 bases; bases outside gene matches: 4. Here the CDR3 DNA reads TGTGCCAGCAGTAGGACTAGCGGGTCTTACAATGAGCAGTTCTTC. Encoded protein: CASSRTSGSYNEQFF.

V gene TRBV10-3 combines with J gene TRBJ2-7; the match to TRBD2 covers 10 bases. This CDR3 comprises 15 residues. CDR1 and CDR2 from the germline V gene are ENHRY and SYGVKD. Losses at the gene ends were 0 bases for V and 6 bases for J; bases not matched to a gene: 5. Here the CDR3 DNA reads TGTGCCATCAGTGAGTCCCCTAGCGGGAGCGGCGAGCAGTACTTC. Protein product: CAISESPSGSGEQYF.

This chain joins TRBV5-4 and TRBJ2-3; 10 nucleotides align to TRBD2. The germline V gene has CDR1 SGHNT and CDR2 YYREEE (reference sequence). V trimming: 0 bases; J trimming: 1 base; junction bases outside the gene matches: 2. The CDR3 has 16 residues. The CDR3: CASSLGLAGGTDTQYF. The DNA of the CDR3 is TGTGCCAGCAGCTTGGGGCTAGCGGGGGGCACAGATACGCAGTATTTT.

This clone was detected only a few times. V is TRBV19 and J is TRBJ1-5, with 9 bases aligning to TRBD1. This CDR3 spans 17 amino acids. Germline CDR1 is LNHDA and CDR2 is SQIVND (reference sequence). Trimming took 3 bases from V and 7 from J; bases not matched to a gene: 13. The CDR3 spells CASSMNPGQGYGQPQHF. DNA of the CDR3: TGTGCCAGTAGTATGAATCCGGGACAGGGATACGGACAGCCCCAGCATTTT.

The chain joins TRBV29-1 to TRBJ1-2; the D is unclear. Germline V lookup: CDR1 SQVTM, CDR2 ANQGSEA. The V gene lost 3 bases and the J gene lost 5 bases, with 10 bases spanning the gap. This CDR3 has 12 amino acids. The CDR3 DNA sequence: TGCAGCGTTGAGGGCCTGGGGTATGGCTACACCTTC. Its translation: CSVEGLGYGYTF.

The rearrangement joins TRBV7-8 to TRBJ2-7; TRBD2 agrees at 12 bases. V shed 5 bases and J 3 bases; nucleotides not matched to a gene: 5. This CDR3 is built from 15 residues. The germline V gene encodes CDR1 SGHVS and CDR2 FQNEAQ. The CDR3 reads CASSNPGLAGYEQYF. The CDR3 DNA reads TGTGCCAGCAGCAATCCGGGACTAGCGGGCTACGAGCAGTACTTC. The full variable domain, completed using reference TRBV7-8 and TRBJ2-7, is GAGVSQSPRYKVAKRGQDVALRCDPISGHVSLFWYQQALGQGPEFLTYFQNEAQLDKSGLPSDRFFAERPEGSVSTLKIQRTQQEDSAVYLCASSNPGLAGYEQYFGPGTRLTVT.

Written as DNA, the CDR3 is TGTGCCAGTACACGGAAAGGCCCGAACACTGAAGCTTTCTTT. This encodes CASTRKGPNTEAFF. The J gene is TRBJ1-1, the V gene TRBV19; D unclear. The CDR3 has 14 residues. From germline, CDR1 is LNHDA and CDR2 SQIVND (reference sequence). V lost 7 bases and J lost 1, with 13 bases in between. Variable domain in full (rest from reference TRBV19 and TRBJ1-1): DGGITQSPKYLFRKEGQNVTLSCEQNLNHDAMYWYRQDPGQGLRLIYYSQIVNDFQKGDIAEGYSVSREKKESFPLTVTSAQKNPTAFYLCASTRKGPNTEAFFGQGTRLTVV.

Remarks on this clone: A read error may account for a junction end that differs from germline. This chain uses TRBV7-9 with TRBJ1-3; the match to TRBD1 covers 7 bases. The CDR3 is made up of 13 amino acids. Germline CDR1 and CDR2: SEHNR and FQNEAQ (reference sequence). The CDR3 nucleotides read TGTGCCAGCAGCCCAGGGGGACTTGCTAATCGGGATTTT. This codes for CASSPGGLANRDF.

This chain connects TRBV9 to TRBJ2-7; 12 nucleotides align to TRBD2. This CDR3 is built from 14 residues. Germline assignment: CDR1 SGDLS and CDR2 YYNGEE. The V segment lost 5 bases and the J segment 5 bases; nucleotides outside the gene matches: 5. The CDR3 DNA reads as TGTGCCAGCAGTCCTAGCGGGAGGGTCCACGAGCAGTACTTC. It yields the protein CASSPSGRVHEQYF.

The J gene is TRBJ2-2, the V gene TRBV30, with 10 bases that match TRBD1. V was pared by 7 bases and J by 4 bases, with 12 bases of the junction left unmatched. Germline V lookup: CDR1 GTSNPN, CDR2 SVGIG (reference sequence). This CDR3 is 16 amino acids long. CDR3 loop: CASPPSGDRGTGELFF. In nucleotides, the CDR3 is TGTGCCTCACCCCCATCCGGGGACAGGGGCACCGGGGAGCTGTTTTTT.

The chain recombines TRBV18 with TRBJ2-5; D is perhaps TRBD1 (6 bases). The length of the CDR3 is 16 residues. The V end lost 4 bases, the J end lost 4 bases, and 19 bases lay between the germline ends. The germline V gene has CDR1 KGHSH and CDR2 LQKENI. DNA for the CDR3: TGTGCCAGCTCACTTGCTAGGGGGTCAGTACGAGAGACCCAGTACTTC. Its translation: CASSLARGSVRETQYF.

CDR3 sequence (DNA): TGCGCCAGCAGCTTGGAAGTGGGCGGAGGGACGGGCGGCTACACCTTC. Translated, it gives CASSLEVGGGTGGYTF. The V gene is TRBV5-1, the J gene TRBJ1-2; possibly TRBD1 for D (5 bases). The V and J ends lost 0 bases and 8 bases respectively, with 20 bases between them. The CDR3 contains 16 residues. Per the germline V gene, CDR1 is SGHRS and CDR2 is YFSETQ.

This clone appeared a single time. The J gene is TRBJ2-5, the V gene TRBV24-1; D is ambiguous. Germline CDR1 and CDR2: KGHDR and SFDVKD. There are 11 residues in the CDR3. V lost 4 bases and J 7 bases, leaving 6 bases between the germline ends. Written as DNA, the CDR3 is TGTGCCACCAGTGACCCGCTGACCCAGTACTTC. Amino acids: CATSDPLTQYF.